Presented here are 24 T cell receptor beta chains from one specimen sequenced in a study of T-cell memory formation after mild COVID-19. TCRdb fed the 5' RACE reads into MiXCR, producing one record per CDR3 protein. The sample comprises some 250,000 distinct CDR3 sequences, about 20% of which are singletons, and roughly 24% rests with the top ten. Input material: PBMCs or a T cell subset sorted from them (not recorded which). All receptors derive from a man between 18 and 35 years old who had mild COVID-19 (a few samples of this study predate the infection). Cell type and time point are not known.

This sequence joins TRBV4-1 and TRBJ1-1; D is unresolved. V was shortened by 0 bases and J by 10 bases, with 12 bases between the two germline ends. The CDR3 is made up of 13 amino acids. Germline CDR1 and CDR2: MGHRA and YSYEKL. In nucleotides, the CDR3 is TGCGCCAGCAGCCAAGATTTGCAGCGGGGAGCTTTCTTT. The encoded protein is CASSQDLQRGAFF.

This clonotype was counted at least ten times. The genes are TRBV10-3 and TRBJ1-4; no clear D. The CDR3 extends over 17 amino acids. V was clipped by 0 bases and J by 7 bases, with 18 bases between them. The V gene's germline CDR1 is ENHRY and CDR2 SYGVKD. Here the CDR3 reads CAISESTRHPWIEKLFF. CDR3 DNA: TGTGCCATCAGTGAGTCGACGCGGCACCCGTGGATTGAAAAACTGTTTTTT.

There are a few counts of this clonotype. The rearrangement links TRBV3-1 to TRBJ1-1; D uncertain. Germline V lookup: CDR1 LGHDT, CDR2 YNNKEL (reference sequence). The CDR3 length is 14 residues. The V end was cut by 3 bases, the J end by 0 bases, with 8 bases between. In DNA form, the CDR3 reads TGTGCCAGCAGCCAGCGGGAGGTGAACACTGAAGCTTTCTTT. This encodes CASSQREVNTEAFF.

The V and J genes are TRBV10-3 and TRBJ1-1; D is possibly TRBD1 (5 bases). Trimming took off 5 bases at V and 4 bases at J, with 11 bases between the two ends. CDR1 is ENHRY and CDR2 is SYGVKD in the germline V gene. This CDR3 is built from 13 residues. CDR3 residues: CAISYSGSTEAFF. In DNA, the CDR3 is TGTGCCATCAGTTACTCAGGGTCCACTGAAGCTTTCTTT.

This clonotype turned up a few times. V and J are TRBV6-6 and TRBJ1-1; possible D gene TRBD1, 6 bases. Deletions cut 11 bases from V and 5 bases from J, with 21 bases between. This CDR3 is 14 amino acids long. From germline, CDR1 is MNHNY and CDR2 SVGAGI (reference sequence). CDR3 in amino acids: CAGGQGAWGTEAFF. DNA for the CDR3: TGTGCCGGGGGGCAGGGTGCCTGGGGGACTGAAGCTTTCTTT.

This clonotype turned up a few times. The chain carries TRBV6-6 and TRBJ1-6; TRBD1 agrees at 7 bases. Trimming cost V 5 bases and J 8 bases; bases outside gene matches: 6. The CDR3 spans 14 residues. From germline, CDR1 is MNHNY and CDR2 SVGAGI (reference sequence). The CDR3 sequence: CASSTRGYYSPLHF. CDR3 coding DNA: TGTGCCAGCAGTACCAGGGGGTATTATTCACCCCTCCACTTT.

This clonotype has just a few counts. This chain links TRBV4-1 with TRBJ1-4; weak D call: TRBD1 (6 bases). The CDR3 runs to 18 residues. Germline CDR1 is MGHRA and CDR2 is YSYEKL. The V gene lost 4 bases and the J gene lost 6 bases, with 24 bases spanning the gap. The chain's CDR3 is CASSLSTPRQARDEKLFF. The DNA of the CDR3 is TGCGCCAGCAGCCTCTCAACTCCGCGACAGGCTAGGGATGAAAAACTGTTTTTT.

This chain links TRBV19 with TRBJ2-7; perhaps D is TRBD1 or TRBD2 (5 bases each). This CDR3 comprises 15 residues. Germline V gene sequence: CDR1 LNHDA, CDR2 SQIVND (reference sequence). V lost 3 bases, J lost 2 bases, and 14 bases lay in between. In nucleotides, the CDR3 is TGTGCCAGTAGTATCGCGTCGGGGCCACCCTACGAGCAGTACTTC. It codes for CASSIASGPPYEQYF.

This clonotype was seen more than once but under ten times. J is TRBJ2-5 and V is TRBV11-2, with 7 nucleotides matching TRBD2. The germline gives CDR1 SGHAT, CDR2 FQNNGV. J was trimmed by 2 bases and V by 5 bases; bases with no gene match: 5. This CDR3 contains 14 residues. The CDR3 region is CASSSGAVQETQYF. The CDR3 DNA reads as TGTGCCAGCAGCAGCGGGGCGGTACAAGAGACCCAGTACTTC.

This clonotype was recorded a few times. This chain links TRBV5-5 with TRBJ2-2; 7 bases are shared with TRBD1. V was clipped by 4 bases and J by 0 bases; unmatched bases: 3. Germline CDR1 reads SGHKS; CDR2 reads YYEKEE (reference sequence). The CDR3 loop spans 15 amino acids. CDR3 coding DNA: TGTGCCAGCAGCCCAGGGGGAGCGAACACCGGGGAGCTGTTTTTT. This encodes CASSPGGANTGELFF. The full variable domain, in which reference TRBV5-5 and TRBJ2-2 provide the parts outside the CDR3, is DAGVTQSPTHLIKTRGQQVTLRCSPISGHKSVSWYQQVLGQGPQFIFQYYEKEERGRGNFPDRFSARQFPNYSSELNVNALLLGDSALYLCASSPGGANTGELFFGEGSRLTVL.

The CDR3 DNA reads as TGTGCCACCCAAAATCCCGGGGCCAACTCGGAGCAGTACTTC. Translation: CATQNPGANSEQYF. The rearrangement joins TRBV15 to TRBJ2-7, with D possibly being TRBD1 or TRBD2 (5 bases each). Trimming took 8 bases from V and 7 from J, leaving 21 bases between them. Germline loops: CDR1 LNHNV, CDR2 YYDKDF (reference sequence). The CDR3 extends over 14 amino acids.

The chain links TRBV6-6 to TRBJ1-1, with TRBD1 matching 12 bases. The CDR3 extends over 18 amino acids. Trimming removed 2 bases from V and 3 bases from J; junction bases left unmatched: 10. Germline V gene sequence: CDR1 MNHNY, CDR2 SVGAGI (reference sequence). Here the CDR3 DNA reads TGTGCCAGCAGTTACCCCGGGACAGGGGGCCGCGACGACACTGAAGCTTTCTTT. Protein sequence: CASSYPGTGGRDDTEAFF.

The chain has TRBV27 and TRBJ1-5, with D hard to call. CDR1 MNHEY and CDR2 SMNVEV come from the germline V gene (reference sequence). V gave up 7 bases and J gave up 1 base, with 11 bases separating them. The CDR3 consists of 14 residues. The CDR3 DNA reads as TGTGCCAGCAACCCCTCGGGAAGCAATCAGCCCCAGCATTTT. Its protein is CASNPSGSNQPQHF.

The J gene is TRBJ2-2, the V gene TRBV29-1; D might be TRBD1 (6 bases). The germline V and J ends were trimmed by 6 bases and 4 bases, with 12 bases remaining between them. The CDR3 is 13 amino acids. CDR1 and CDR2 from the germline V gene are SQVTM and ANQGSEA. The CDR3 DNA sequence: TGCAGCGTGGATAGGACAGCCACCGGGGAGCTGTTTTTT. It is translated as CSVDRTATGELFF.

This rearrangement joins TRBV2 to TRBJ2-7; tentative D call: TRBD2 (6 bases). CDR1 and CDR2 from the germline V gene are SNHLY and FYNNEI. V lost 6 bases, J lost 10 bases, and 22 bases lay in between. The CDR3 has 14 residues. DNA of the CDR3: TGTGCCAGCAGCCCGGCGAGTACATGGGGAGGACAGTACGTC. This codes for CASSPASTWGGQYV.

The chain has TRBV28 and TRBJ1-2; D is ambiguous. V was trimmed by 5 bases and J by 6 bases, leaving 4 bases between them. The CDR3 contains 10 residues. CDR1 is MDHEN, CDR2 SYDVKM, per germline. DNA for the CDR3: TGTGCCAGCAGTAGAGATGGCTACACCTTC. Translated, it gives CASSRDGYTF.

This clonotype has more than one count but fewer than ten. The chain combines TRBV6-5 with TRBJ1-1; D ambiguous. CDR1 and CDR2 from the germline V gene are MNHEY and SVGAGI. This CDR3 is built from 12 residues. Trimming stripped 6 bases from V and 1 base from J, with 6 bases between. The DNA of the CDR3 is TGTGCCAGCAGAGAATGGAACACTGAAGCTTTCTTT. It translates to CASREWNTEAFF.

The chain uses TRBV27 and TRBJ2-7; no clear D gene. Germline lookup yields CDR1 MNHEY and CDR2 SMNVEV (reference sequence). This CDR3 contains 13 residues. Trimming removed 5 bases at V and 6 bases at J, with 14 bases between. The CDR3 DNA reads as TGTGCCAGCAGTCTCAAAACTTTCTCCGAGCAGTACTTC. It codes for CASSLKTFSEQYF.

The V gene is TRBV6-2 or TRBV6-3, the J gene TRBJ2-2; 9 bases agree with TRBD1. The trim removed 7 bases at V and 7 bases at J, leaving 7 bases unmatched. Germline CDR1 reads MNHEY; CDR2 reads SVGEGT. CDR3 length: 14 amino acids. In nucleotides, the CDR3 is TGTGCCAGCACCCGGGACAGGGCTATCGGGGAGCTGTTTTTT. It encodes CASTRDRAIGELFF.

This clonotype occurred a few times. V and J are TRBV12-3 or TRBV12-4 and TRBJ1-4; 7 bases align to TRBD1. This CDR3 comprises 15 residues. J was trimmed by 6 bases and V by 6 bases; bases with no gene match: 10. The CDR3 nucleotides are TGTGCCAGCAGGTACGCCGGGACAGTCCATGAAAAACTGTTTTTT. It specifies CASRYAGTVHEKLFF.

The rearrangement joins TRBV27 to TRBJ2-3, with TRBD2 matching over 8 bases. The V gene's germline CDR1 is MNHEY and CDR2 SMNVEV (reference sequence). This CDR3 comprises 17 residues. The ends lost 7 bases at V and 3 bases at J; junction bases unmatched: 15. CDR3 DNA: TGTGCCAGCATCAACACTTTTCTGGGACTAGTGACAGATACGCAGTATTTT. Encoded protein: CASINTFLGLVTDTQYF.

This clonotype has more than one count but fewer than ten. This chain connects TRBV6-2 or TRBV6-3 to TRBJ2-7, with a tentative D call TRBD1 (5 bases). This CDR3 spans 15 amino acids. Germline V gene data show CDR1 as MNHEY and CDR2 as SVGEGT. Trimming stripped 6 bases from V and 5 bases from J, with 20 bases between. The DNA for the CDR3 is TGTGCCAGCAGCCCCTGGATCGACAGAATAAACGAGCAGTACTTC. It translates to CASSPWIDRINEQYF.

The chain couples TRBV28 to TRBJ2-3, with D possibly TRBD1 on 6 matching bases. CDR1 and CDR2 (germline): MDHEN, SYDVKM. The CDR3 has 13 amino acids. V was shortened by 10 bases and J by 6 bases, with 17 bases between the two germline ends. CDR3 amino acids: CATLQGARDTQYF. CDR3 sequence (DNA): TGTGCCACCCTACAGGGAGCTAGGGATACGCAGTATTTT.

The chain recombines TRBV6-1 with TRBJ1-2; D not resolved. Between the trimmed V and J ends, which lost 2 bases and 7 bases, there was a span of 11 bases. The CDR3 loop spans 13 amino acids. CDR1 is MNHNS, CDR2 SASEGT, per germline. The CDR3 region has the DNA TGTGCCAGCAGTGAATCGCGGGAGCGTGGCTACACCTTC. Protein product: CASSESRERGYTF.